These 24 T cell receptor beta chains originate from one sample sequenced in a study of T-cell reconstitution after alpha-beta-depleted transplantation in children. TCRbeta library construction was performed incorporating unique molecular identifiers. A single record per CDR3 protein comes from TCRdb applying MiXCR to the PCR reads. The sample yields fewer than 350,000 distinct CDR3 sequences, around 10% seen once. The sample in question was peripheral blood, obtained 180 days after TCRalphabeta/CD19-depleted stem cell transplant. The receptors stem from a male patient aged 2 to 10 who had a stem cell transplant for chronic granulomatous disease, so the T cells may come from the graft donor.

The chain links TRBV5-1 to TRBJ2-7; 7 bases line up with TRBD2. This CDR3 is 14 amino acids long. Trimming removed 0 bases from V and 3 bases from J; junction bases left unmatched: 3. CDR1 and CDR2 from the germline V gene are SGHRS and YFSETQ. CDR3 loop: CASSLGWGGYEQYF. The CDR3 DNA sequence: TGCGCCAGCAGCTTGGGCTGGGGGGGCTACGAGCAGTACTTC.

This clonotype was recorded many times. The chain couples TRBV20-1 to TRBJ2-1; 8 nucleotides agree with TRBD2. With V trimmed by 5 bases and J by 3 bases, 3 bases remained unmatched. The germline V gene has CDR1 DFQATT and CDR2 SNEGSKA (reference sequence). The CDR3 spans 13 residues. CDR3 in DNA: TGCAGTGCTGCCGGGACTAGCTACAATGAGCAGTTCTTC. Residues: CSAAGTSYNEQFF.

This clonotype was seen at least ten times. CDR3 amino acids: CASSARDPYNEQFF. CDR3 coding DNA: TGTGCCAGCAGCGCCCGGGACCCATACAATGAGCAGTTCTTC. The V and J genes are TRBV7-9 and TRBJ2-1; TRBD1 or TRBD2 may be the D gene (5 bases each). The length of the CDR3 is 14 residues. V lost 5 bases to trimming and J lost 4 bases, with 12 bases between them. The germline V gene has CDR1 SEHNR and CDR2 FQNEAQ (reference sequence).

This clonotype was observed a few times. The CDR3 bases are TGTGCCAGCAGTTTAGAAACCCCCCTCTACAATGAGCAGTTCTTC. It encodes CASSLETPLYNEQFF. The chain couples TRBV28 to TRBJ2-1; no definite D call. CDR3 length: 15 amino acids. Germline V gene lookup returns CDR1 MDHEN and CDR2 SYDVKM. V was pared by 2 bases and J by 3 bases, with 11 bases between.

The genes are TRBV5-6 and TRBJ1-2; D is ambiguous. The CDR3 runs 17 residues. Looked up from germline, CDR1 is SGHDT and CDR2 is YYEEEE. With 4 bases removed from V and 2 bases from J, the gap between germline ends came to 21 bases. CDR3 DNA: TGTGCCAGCAGCCCCCGGCCGGCATGGGATTCAAACTATGGCTACACCTTC. Amino acid sequence: CASSPRPAWDSNYGYTF.

This clonotype was seen at least ten times. V usage is TRBV20-1 and J usage is TRBJ2-3; 9 bases are shared with TRBD2. Trimming cost V 6 bases and J 7 bases; bases outside gene matches: 11. Per the germline V gene, CDR1 is DFQATT and CDR2 is SNEGSKA (reference sequence). The length of the CDR3 is 14 residues. CDR3 nucleotides: TGCAGTGCCCAACACGGACTAGCGACAAATACGCAGTATTTT. Amino acids: CSAQHGLATNTQYF.

This clonotype was seen many times. V is TRBV29-1 and J is TRBJ2-7; TRBD1 or TRBD2 may be the D gene (5 bases each). The germline CDR1 and CDR2 sequences are SQVTM and ANQGSEA. The CDR3 length is 13 residues. The V gene lost 7 bases and the J gene lost 2 bases, with 15 bases spanning the gap. The CDR3: CSATDWTTYEQYF. The CDR3 DNA sequence: TGCAGCGCCACGGACTGGACAACCTACGAGCAGTACTTC.

This clonotype was seen ten or more times. The V call is TRBV5-5, the J call TRBJ2-2; D uncertain. The CDR3 is 14 amino acids. Germline CDR1 SGHKS, CDR2 YYEKEE (reference sequence). V lost 0 bases and J 5 bases, leaving 8 bases between the germline ends. DNA of the CDR3: TGTGCCAGCAGCTTGGAGGGCCGAACCGGGGAGCTGTTTTTT. It translates to CASSLEGRTGELFF.

This clonotype was observed at least ten times. V usage is TRBV12-3 or TRBV12-4 and J usage is TRBJ2-7; TRBD1 aligns across 9 bases. This CDR3 contains 14 residues. J lost 4 bases, V lost 6 bases, and 7 bases had no gene match. CDR3 loop: CASSLDRGDYEQYF. Here the CDR3 DNA reads TGTGCCAGCAGCCTGGACAGGGGCGATTACGAGCAGTACTTC.

This clonotype was picked up many times. The rearrangement links TRBV18 to TRBJ2-1, with 9 positions matching TRBD2. The CDR3 contains 14 residues. V was pared by 2 bases and J by 9 bases, with 5 bases of the junction left unmatched. The germline V gene encodes CDR1 KGHSH and CDR2 LQKENI. CDR3 sequence (DNA): TGTGCCAGCTCACCAAGGCGGGAGGGCGGTGAGCAGTTCTTC. Translating it yields CASSPRREGGEQFF.

Points on this clonotype: A read error is possible here, since a much larger clone lies one base away. The V and J genes are TRBV9 and TRBJ2-7; 9 bases map to TRBD1. Germline lookup yields CDR1 SGDLS and CDR2 YYNGEE. The CDR3 covers 15 residues. The CDR3 sequence is CACSVGQGIGYEQYF. CDR3 coding DNA: TGTGCCTGCAGCGTGGGACAGGGAATTGGGTACGAGCAGTACTTC.

This clonotype was recorded at least ten times. V and J are TRBV12-3 or TRBV12-4 and TRBJ1-2; 11 bases map to TRBD1. This CDR3 region has 16 residues. The trim removed 3 bases at V and 4 bases at J, leaving 7 bases unmatched. The CDR3 bases are TGTGCCAGCAGTTTCCCAGGGACAGGGGGTTTCTATGGCTACACCTTC. Amino acid sequence: CASSFPGTGGFYGYTF.

There are many counts of this clonotype. J is TRBJ2-1 and V is TRBV11-3; D perhaps matches TRBD2 (6 bases). CDR1 is SGHNT and CDR2 is YENEEA in the germline V gene. V was shortened by 8 bases and J by 7 bases, with 12 bases between the two germline ends. The CDR3 sequence is 12 residues long. The CDR3 spells CASGTAGNEQFF. The CDR3 DNA sequence: TGTGCCAGCGGGACTGCGGGTAATGAGCAGTTCTTC. Complete variable domain (other parts from reference TRBV11-3 and TRBJ2-1): EAGVVQSPRYKIIEKKQPVAFWCNPISGHNTLYWYLQNLGQGPELLIRYENEEAVDDSQLPKDRFSAERLKGVDSTLKIQPAELGDSAVYLCASGTAGNEQFFGPGTRLTVL.

This clonotype was detected only a few times. The V gene is TRBV3-1, the J gene TRBJ2-2, with TRBD2 as a possible D gene (5 bases). CDR1 is LGHDT and CDR2 is YNNKEL in the germline V gene (reference sequence). Trimming removed 4 bases at V and 2 bases at J, with 17 bases between. The CDR3 is made up of 17 amino acids. The CDR3 DNA reads as TGTGCCAGCAGCCTGCAAGCTCTAGCAGAAAACACCGGGGAGCTGTTTTTT. Translation gives CASSLQALAENTGELFF.

There are many counts of this clonotype. The rearrangement uses TRBV12-3 or TRBV12-4 and TRBJ2-1, with TRBD1 matching over 7 bases. The CDR3 covers 13 residues. CDR3: CANRGYSYNEQFF. CDR3 coding DNA: TGTGCGAACAGGGGCTACTCCTACAATGAGCAGTTCTTC.

This clonotype was picked up many times. V and J are TRBV7-9 and TRBJ2-7; either TRBD1 or TRBD2 may fit D (5 bases each). V shed 5 bases and J shed 5 bases, with 19 bases lying between them. CDR1 SEHNR and CDR2 FQNEAQ come from the germline V gene (reference sequence). The CDR3 length is 15 residues. CDR3: CASSLEGIATHEQYF. The DNA for the CDR3 is TGTGCCAGCAGCCTCGAGGGGATAGCGACCCACGAGCAGTACTTC.

This clonotype was observed at least ten times. The V gene is TRBV18, the J gene TRBJ2-4, with D possibly being TRBD1 (6 bases). Germline lookup yields CDR1 KGHSH and CDR2 LQKENI. V was trimmed by 5 bases and J by 4 bases, leaving 9 bases between them. The CDR3 sequence is 13 residues long. CDR3 sequence (DNA): TGTGCCAGCTCAAGGACAGATAAAAACATTCAGTACTTC. It encodes CASSRTDKNIQYF.

The rearrangement links TRBV27 to TRBJ2-2; D unresolved. Trimming removed 8 bases at V and 7 bases at J, with 14 bases between. This CDR3 spans 13 amino acids. Germline V gene lookup returns CDR1 MNHEY and CDR2 SMNVEV (reference sequence). CDR3 sequence: CASVPFRGGELFF. In nucleotides, the CDR3 is TGTGCCAGCGTCCCGTTTCGAGGCGGGGAGCTGTTTTTT.

CDR3 amino acids: CASSLRYAGQYF. CDR3 in DNA: TGTGCCAGCAGTCTACGTTACGCTGGGCAGTATTTT. J is TRBJ2-3 and V is TRBV28, with D uncertain. Germline CDR1 is MDHEN and CDR2 is SYDVKM. Between the trimmed V and J ends, which lost 5 bases and 11 bases, there was a span of 14 bases. The CDR3 is made up of 12 amino acids.

This clonotype was detected many times. This rearrangement joins TRBV7-9 to TRBJ2-5; TRBD1 matches at 7 bases. The CDR3 is 15 residues long. Germline CDR1 is SEHNR and CDR2 is FQNEAQ (reference sequence). The V and J ends lost 5 bases and 2 bases, in that order; junction bases with no gene match: 8. In DNA form, the CDR3 reads TGTGCCAGCAGCCCGGACCCGGGACAGCAAGAGACCCAGTACTTC. As protein: CASSPDPGQQETQYF.

In this sample, this clonotype turned up many times. The chain links TRBV20-1 to TRBJ2-7, with D perhaps TRBD2 (6 bases). V dropped 3 bases and J dropped 7 bases, with 10 bases sitting between them. Per germline, CDR1 DFQATT and CDR2 SNEGSKA (reference sequence). This CDR3 is 11 amino acids long. CDR3 residues: CSASPSGEQYF. DNA of the CDR3: TGCAGTGCTAGTCCCAGCGGGGAGCAGTACTTC.

There are many counts of this clonotype. The chain recombines TRBV20-1 with TRBJ1-2; a weak D match, TRBD1 (5 bases). The CDR3 totals 15 residues. V shed 0 bases and J shed 0 bases, with 11 bases lying between them. The germline gives CDR1 DFQATT, CDR2 SNEGSKA (reference sequence). The CDR3 region has the DNA TGCAGTGCTAGAGATGGGGCGGTAGCTAACTATGGCTACACCTTC. It is translated as CSARDGAVANYGYTF.

This clonotype was counted ten times or more. V is TRBV29-1 and J is TRBJ2-3; 7 nucleotides match TRBD2. Looked up from germline, CDR1 is SQVTM and CDR2 is ANQGSEA. This CDR3 has 15 amino acids. Losses at the gene ends were 5 bases for V and 2 bases for J; bases not matched to a gene: 10. The CDR3 is CSVIPPGRVTDTQYF. Written as DNA, the CDR3 is TGCAGCGTTATTCCCCCGGGGAGGGTCACAGATACGCAGTATTTT.

At least ten counts were recorded for this clonotype. One end of the junction is discordant with germline, which a read error may explain. The CDR3 DNA follows: TGCAGTGCTAGGAAGACTAGCGGGACGGCCCCTCGGTTC. Residues: CSARKTSGTAPRF. The V call is TRBV20-1, the J call TRBJ2-7; 11 bases are shared with TRBD2. The germline CDR1 and CDR2 sequences are DFQATT and SNEGSKA (reference sequence). The CDR3 totals 13 residues.